This TCR beta chain was observed in a study of cytotoxic CD8 clonotypes in ibrutinib-treated CLL. General study results and limits: Contraction or stability on treatment was seen for public clonotypes, which were uncommon.

TCRdb's table, derived via immunoSEQ multiplex PCR, lists solely in-frame clones and lacks some. The sample lists a few hundred thousand clones, 60% to 75% seen once, with 15% in the top ten. On this clone itself: What it binds is unknown.

The sample was PBMCs, taken after 24 months of ibrutinib treatment. The TCR sequence derives from a human donor with chronic lymphocytic leukemia.

The chain's CDR3 is CASSSAPNTGELFF. Written as DNA, the CDR3 is TGTGCCAGCAGCTCCGCCCCGAACACCGGGGAGCTGTTTTTT. The chain carries TRBV13 and TRBJ2-2; D is ambiguous. The CDR3 covers 14 residues. The germline V gene encodes CDR1 PRHDT and CDR2 FYEKMQ (reference sequence). Trimming cost V 4 bases and J 0 bases, with 6 bases left between them.